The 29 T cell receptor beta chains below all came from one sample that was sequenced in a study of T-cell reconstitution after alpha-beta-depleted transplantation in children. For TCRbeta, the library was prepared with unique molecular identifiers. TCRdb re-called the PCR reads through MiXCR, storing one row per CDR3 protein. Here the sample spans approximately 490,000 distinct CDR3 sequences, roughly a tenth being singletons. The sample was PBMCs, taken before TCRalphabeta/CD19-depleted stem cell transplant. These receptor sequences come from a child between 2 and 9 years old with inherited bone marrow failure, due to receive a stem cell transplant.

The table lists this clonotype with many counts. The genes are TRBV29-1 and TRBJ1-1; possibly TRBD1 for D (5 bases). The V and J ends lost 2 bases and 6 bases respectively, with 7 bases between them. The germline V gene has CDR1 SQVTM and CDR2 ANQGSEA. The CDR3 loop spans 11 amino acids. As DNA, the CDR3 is TGCAGCGTTGAAACGGGGCCTGAAGCTTTCTTT. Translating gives CSVETGPEAFF.

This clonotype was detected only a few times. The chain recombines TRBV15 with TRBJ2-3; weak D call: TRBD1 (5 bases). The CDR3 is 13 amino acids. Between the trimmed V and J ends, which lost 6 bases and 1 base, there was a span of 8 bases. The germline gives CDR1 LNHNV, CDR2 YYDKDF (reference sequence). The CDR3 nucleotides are TGTGCCACCAGAGAACAGGGCACAGATACGCAGTATTTT. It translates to CATREQGTDTQYF.

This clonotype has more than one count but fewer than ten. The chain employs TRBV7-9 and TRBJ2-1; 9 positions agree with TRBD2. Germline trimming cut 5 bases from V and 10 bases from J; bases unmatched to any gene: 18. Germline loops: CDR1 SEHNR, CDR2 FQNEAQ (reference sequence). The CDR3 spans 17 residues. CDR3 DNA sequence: TGTGCCAGCAGCCCTCGCCGGCTCTTTAGCGGGAGCGGGGAGCAGTTCTTC. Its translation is CASSPRRLFSGSGEQFF.

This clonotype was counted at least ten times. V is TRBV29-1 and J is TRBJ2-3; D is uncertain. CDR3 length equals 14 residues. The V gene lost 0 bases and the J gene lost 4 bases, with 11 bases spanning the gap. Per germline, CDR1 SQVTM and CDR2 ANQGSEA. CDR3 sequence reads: CSVEDPDLADTQYF. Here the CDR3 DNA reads TGCAGCGTTGAAGATCCGGACCTCGCAGATACGCAGTATTTT.

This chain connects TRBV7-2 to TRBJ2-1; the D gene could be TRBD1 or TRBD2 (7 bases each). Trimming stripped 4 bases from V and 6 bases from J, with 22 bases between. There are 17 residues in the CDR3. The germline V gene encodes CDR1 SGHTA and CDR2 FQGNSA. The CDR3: CASSSFLSGTAVNEQFF. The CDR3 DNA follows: TGTGCCAGCAGCTCATTCCTCAGCGGGACAGCCGTCAATGAGCAGTTCTTC.

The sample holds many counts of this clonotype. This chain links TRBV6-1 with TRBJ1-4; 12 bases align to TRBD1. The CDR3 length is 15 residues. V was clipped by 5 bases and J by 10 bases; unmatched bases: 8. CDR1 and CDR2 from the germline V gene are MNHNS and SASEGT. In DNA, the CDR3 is TGTGCCAGCAGTCGCTCCGGGACAGGGGGCGGAAAACTGTTTTTT. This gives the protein CASSRSGTGGGKLFF.

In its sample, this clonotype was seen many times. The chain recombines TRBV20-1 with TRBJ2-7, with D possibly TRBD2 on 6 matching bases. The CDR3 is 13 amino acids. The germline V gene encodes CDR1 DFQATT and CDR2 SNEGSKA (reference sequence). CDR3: CSTRPPGVHEQYF. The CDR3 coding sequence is TGCAGCACTCGGCCCCCGGGAGTCCACGAGCAGTACTTC.

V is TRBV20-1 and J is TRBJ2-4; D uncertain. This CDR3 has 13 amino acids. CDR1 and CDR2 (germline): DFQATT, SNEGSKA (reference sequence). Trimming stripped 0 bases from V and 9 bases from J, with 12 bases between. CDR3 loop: CSARDGPAGIQYF. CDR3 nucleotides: TGCAGTGCTAGAGATGGCCCGGCCGGCATTCAGTACTTC.

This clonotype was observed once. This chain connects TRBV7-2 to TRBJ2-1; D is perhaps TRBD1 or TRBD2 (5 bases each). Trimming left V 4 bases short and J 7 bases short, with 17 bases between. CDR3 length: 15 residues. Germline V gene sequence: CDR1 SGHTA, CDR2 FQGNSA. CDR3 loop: CASSSLLGVGNEQFF. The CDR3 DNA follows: TGTGCCAGCAGCTCACTGTTGGGGGTGGGGAATGAGCAGTTCTTC.

CDR3 amino acids: CASSLRDSGNTGELFF. For the CDR3, the DNA is TGCGCCAGCAGCTTGCGTGATAGCGGGAACACCGGGGAGCTGTTTTTT. V gene TRBV5-1 combines with J gene TRBJ2-2, with a weak D call TRBD2 (6 bases). Trimming left V 1 base short and J 1 base short, with 11 bases between. This CDR3 has 16 amino acids. Germline CDR1 SGHRS, CDR2 YFSETQ.

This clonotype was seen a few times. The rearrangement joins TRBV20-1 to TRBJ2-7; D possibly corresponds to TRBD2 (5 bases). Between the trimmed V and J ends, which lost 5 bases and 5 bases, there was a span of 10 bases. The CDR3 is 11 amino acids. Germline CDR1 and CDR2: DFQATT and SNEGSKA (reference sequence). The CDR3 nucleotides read TGCAGTGCTCGGGATCAGCACGAGCAGTACTTC. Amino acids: CSARDQHEQYF.

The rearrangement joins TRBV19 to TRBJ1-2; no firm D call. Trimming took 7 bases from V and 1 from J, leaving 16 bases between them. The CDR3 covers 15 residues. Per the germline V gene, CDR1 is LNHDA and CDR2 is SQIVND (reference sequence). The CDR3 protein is CASMEEVTGNYGYTF. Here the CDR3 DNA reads TGTGCCAGTATGGAGGAGGTCACGGGTAACTATGGCTACACCTTC.

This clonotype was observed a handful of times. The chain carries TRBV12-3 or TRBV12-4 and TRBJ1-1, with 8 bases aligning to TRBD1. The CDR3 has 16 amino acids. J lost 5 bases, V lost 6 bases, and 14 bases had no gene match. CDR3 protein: CASRMGTGTRGTEAFF. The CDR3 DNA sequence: TGTGCCAGCAGGATGGGGACAGGAACGAGGGGTACTGAAGCTTTCTTT.

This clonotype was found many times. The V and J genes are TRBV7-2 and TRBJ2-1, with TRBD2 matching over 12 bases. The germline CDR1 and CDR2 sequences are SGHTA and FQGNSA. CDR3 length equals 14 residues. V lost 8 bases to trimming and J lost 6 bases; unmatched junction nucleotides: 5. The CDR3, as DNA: TGTGCCAGCGGACTAGCGGGGAGCTTCAATGAGCAGTTCTTC. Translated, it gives CASGLAGSFNEQFF.

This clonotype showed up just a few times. CDR3 in amino acids: CSARDHTGQGTYGYTF. The DNA of the CDR3 is TGCAGTGCTAGAGATCACACGGGACAGGGGACCTATGGCTACACCTTC. The J gene is TRBJ1-2, the V gene TRBV20-1; 10 nucleotides align to TRBD1. The junction had 8 bases not matched to a gene; V was cut back by 0 bases and J by 4 bases. Germline loops: CDR1 DFQATT, CDR2 SNEGSKA (reference sequence). CDR3 size: 16 residues.

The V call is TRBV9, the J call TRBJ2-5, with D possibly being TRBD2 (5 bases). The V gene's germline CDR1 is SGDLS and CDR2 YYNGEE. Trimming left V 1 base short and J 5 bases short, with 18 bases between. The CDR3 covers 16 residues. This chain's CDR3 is CASSVSPSAWEETQYF. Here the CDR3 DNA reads TGTGCCAGCAGCGTATCCCCGTCAGCATGGGAGGAGACCCAGTACTTC.

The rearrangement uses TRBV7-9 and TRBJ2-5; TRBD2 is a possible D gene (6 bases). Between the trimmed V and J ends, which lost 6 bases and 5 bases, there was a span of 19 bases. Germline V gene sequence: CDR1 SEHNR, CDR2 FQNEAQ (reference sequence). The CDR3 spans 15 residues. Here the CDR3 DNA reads TGTGCCAGCAGACTATACGGGGGTGGAGGGGAGACCCAGTACTTC. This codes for CASRLYGGGGETQYF.

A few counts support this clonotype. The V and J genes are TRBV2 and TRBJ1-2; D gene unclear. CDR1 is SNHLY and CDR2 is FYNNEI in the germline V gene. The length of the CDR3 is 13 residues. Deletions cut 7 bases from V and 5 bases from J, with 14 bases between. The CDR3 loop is CASTLINQYGYTF. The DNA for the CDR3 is TGTGCCAGCACCCTAATCAATCAGTATGGCTACACCTTC.

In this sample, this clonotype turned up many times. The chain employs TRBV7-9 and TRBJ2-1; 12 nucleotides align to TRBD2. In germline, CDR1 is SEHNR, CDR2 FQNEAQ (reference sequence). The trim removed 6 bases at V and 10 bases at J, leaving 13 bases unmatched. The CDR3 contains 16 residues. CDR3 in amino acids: CASSKQRTSGVIEQFF. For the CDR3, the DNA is TGTGCCAGCAGTAAACAAAGGACTAGCGGGGTCATAGAGCAGTTCTTC.

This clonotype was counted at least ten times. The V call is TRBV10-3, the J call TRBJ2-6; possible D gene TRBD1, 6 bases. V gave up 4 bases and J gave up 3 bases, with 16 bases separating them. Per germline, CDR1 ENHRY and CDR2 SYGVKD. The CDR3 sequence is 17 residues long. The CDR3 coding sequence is TGTGCCATCAGTGTGGTCCCACAGGGAGATGGGGCCAACGTCCTGACTTTC. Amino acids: CAISVVPQGDGANVLTF.

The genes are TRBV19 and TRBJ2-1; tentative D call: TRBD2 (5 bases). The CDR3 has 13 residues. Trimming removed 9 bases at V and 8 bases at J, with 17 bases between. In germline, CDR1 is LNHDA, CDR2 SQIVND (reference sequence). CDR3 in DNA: TGTGCCAGCCTGGACTCCCCAGCTCATGAGCAGTTCTTC. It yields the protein CASLDSPAHEQFF.

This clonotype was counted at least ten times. The CDR3 DNA reads as TGCGCCAGCAGCTTGGGCCCTAGCGGCTACGAGCAGTACTTC. Its translation is CASSLGPSGYEQYF. The rearrangement uses TRBV5-1 and TRBJ2-7, with TRBD2 matching 7 bases. After removal of 0 bases from V and 3 bases from J, the junction contained 3 bases not matched to a gene. This CDR3 is built from 14 residues. Germline values: CDR1 SGHRS, CDR2 YFSETQ.

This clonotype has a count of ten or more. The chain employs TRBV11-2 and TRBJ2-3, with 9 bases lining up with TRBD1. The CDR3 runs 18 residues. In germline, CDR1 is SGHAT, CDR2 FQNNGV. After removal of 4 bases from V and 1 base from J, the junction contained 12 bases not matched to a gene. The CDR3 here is CASSSSPGTGLRTDTQYF. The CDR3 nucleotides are TGTGCCAGCAGCTCCAGTCCCGGGACAGGGCTTCGCACAGATACGCAGTATTTT.

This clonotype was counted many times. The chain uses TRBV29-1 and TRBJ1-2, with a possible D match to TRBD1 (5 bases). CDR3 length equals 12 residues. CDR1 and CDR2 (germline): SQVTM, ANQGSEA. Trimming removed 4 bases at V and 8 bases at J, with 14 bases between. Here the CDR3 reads CSVVAGLGGYTF. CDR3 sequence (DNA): TGCAGCGTTGTTGCAGGGCTTGGAGGCTACACCTTC.

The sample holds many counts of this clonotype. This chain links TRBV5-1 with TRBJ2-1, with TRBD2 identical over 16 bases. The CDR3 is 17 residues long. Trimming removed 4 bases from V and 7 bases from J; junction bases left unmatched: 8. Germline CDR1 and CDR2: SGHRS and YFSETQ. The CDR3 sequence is CASSPGTSGRAKNEQFF. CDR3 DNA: TGCGCCAGCAGCCCTGGGACTAGCGGGAGGGCCAAAAATGAGCAGTTCTTC.

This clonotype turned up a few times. As DNA, the CDR3 is TGTGCCAGCAGACCAACAGGGGAGGAGCAGTTCTTC. Residues: CASRPTGEEQFF. This sequence joins TRBV7-9 and TRBJ2-1, with 7 positions matching TRBD1. Germline loops: CDR1 SEHNR, CDR2 FQNEAQ (reference sequence). The CDR3 has 12 amino acids. V trimming: 6 bases; J trimming: 10 bases; junction bases outside the gene matches: 6.

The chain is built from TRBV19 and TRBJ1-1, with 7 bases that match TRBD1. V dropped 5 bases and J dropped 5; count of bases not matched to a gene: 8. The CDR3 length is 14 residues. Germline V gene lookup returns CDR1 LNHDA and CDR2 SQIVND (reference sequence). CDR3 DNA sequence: TGTGCCAGTAGTGTACCGGGACAGCTGACTGAAGCTTTCTTT. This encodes CASSVPGQLTEAFF.

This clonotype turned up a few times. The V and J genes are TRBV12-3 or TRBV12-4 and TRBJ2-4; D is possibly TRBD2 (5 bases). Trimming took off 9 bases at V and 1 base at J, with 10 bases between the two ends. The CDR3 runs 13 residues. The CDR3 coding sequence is TGTGCCAGTTCGGGGATGGCCAAAAACATTCAGTACTTC. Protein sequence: CASSGMAKNIQYF.

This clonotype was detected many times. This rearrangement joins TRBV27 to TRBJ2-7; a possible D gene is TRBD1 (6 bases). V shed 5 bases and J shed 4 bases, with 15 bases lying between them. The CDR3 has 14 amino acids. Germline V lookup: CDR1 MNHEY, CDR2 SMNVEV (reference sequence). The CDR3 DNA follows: TGTGCCAGCAGTACGTTGGGGGCGCGGTACGAGCAGTACTTC. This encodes CASSTLGARYEQYF.